The sequence of this TCR beta chain was determined in a study of blood T cell repertoires in COVID-19. Only in-frame clones appear in the TCRdb table, and some are missing; sequencing was by immunoSEQ multiplex PCR. Of nearly 250,000 clones in the sample, about 82% were seen once. One Seattle source followed patients from active infection through their disease course. The CDR3 length is 15 residues. The V end was cut by 0 bases, the J end by 6 bases, with 16 bases between. Germline assignment: CDR1 SGHDT and CDR2 YYEEEE. The rearrangement uses TRBV5-6 and TRBJ2-7, with D possibly being TRBD2 (6 bases). Material for sequencing was peripheral blood. The source is a woman over 75 with COVID-19, enrolled during active disease. This CDR3 is CASSLAGLSRAEQYF. The CDR3 DNA reads as TGTGCCAGCAGCTTGGCCGGACTATCGCGGGCCGAGCAGTACTTC. The full variable domain, with the rest looked up from reference TRBV5-6 and TRBJ2-7, is DAGVTQSPTHLIKTRGQQVTLRCSPKSGHDTVSWYQQALGQGPQFIFQYYEEEERQRGNFPDRFSGHQFPNYSSELNVNALLLGDSALYLCASSLAGLSRAEQYFGPGTRLTVT.